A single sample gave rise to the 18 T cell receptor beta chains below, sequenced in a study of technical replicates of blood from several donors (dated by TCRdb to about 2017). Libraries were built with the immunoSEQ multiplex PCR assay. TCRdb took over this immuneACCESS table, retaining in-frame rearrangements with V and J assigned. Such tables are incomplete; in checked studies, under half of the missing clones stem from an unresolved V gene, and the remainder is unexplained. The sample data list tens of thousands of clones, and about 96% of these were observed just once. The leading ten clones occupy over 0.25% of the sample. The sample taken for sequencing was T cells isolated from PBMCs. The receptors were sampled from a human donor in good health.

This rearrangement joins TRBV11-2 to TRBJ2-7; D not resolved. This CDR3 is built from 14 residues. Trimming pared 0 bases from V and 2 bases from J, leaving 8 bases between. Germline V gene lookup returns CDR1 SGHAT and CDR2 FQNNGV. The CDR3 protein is CASSLDRLTYEQYF. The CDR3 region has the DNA TGTGCCAGCAGCTTAGATCGTCTTACCTACGAGCAGTACTTC.

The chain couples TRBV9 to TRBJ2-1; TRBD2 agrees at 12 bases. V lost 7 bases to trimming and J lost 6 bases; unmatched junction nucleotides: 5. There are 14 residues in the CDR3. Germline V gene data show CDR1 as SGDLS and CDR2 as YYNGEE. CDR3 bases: TGTGCCAGCGGCGCTAGCGGGGGGGCCAATGAGCAGTTCTTC. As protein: CASGASGGANEQFF.

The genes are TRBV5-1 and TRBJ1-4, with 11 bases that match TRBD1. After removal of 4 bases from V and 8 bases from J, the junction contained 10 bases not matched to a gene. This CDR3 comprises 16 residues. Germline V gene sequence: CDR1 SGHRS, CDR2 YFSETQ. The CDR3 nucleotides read TGCGCCAGCAGCCCGGACAGGGGGCGATCGAGGGAAAAACTGTTTTTT. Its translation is CASSPDRGRSREKLFF.

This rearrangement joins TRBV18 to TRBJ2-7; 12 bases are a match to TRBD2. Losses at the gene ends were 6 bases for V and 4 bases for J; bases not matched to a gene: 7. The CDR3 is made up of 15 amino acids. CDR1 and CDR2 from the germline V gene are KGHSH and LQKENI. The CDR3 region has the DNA TGTGCCAGCTCGTTCGGACTAGCGGGGATATACGAGCAGTACTTC. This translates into CASSFGLAGIYEQYF.

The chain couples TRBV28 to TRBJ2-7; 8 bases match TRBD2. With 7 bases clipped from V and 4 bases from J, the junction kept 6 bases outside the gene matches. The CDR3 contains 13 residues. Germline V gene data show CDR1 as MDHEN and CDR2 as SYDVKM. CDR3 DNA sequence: TGTGCCAGCAATGTAGCGGGGAGGTACGAGCAGTACTTC. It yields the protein CASNVAGRYEQYF.

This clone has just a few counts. The CDR3 DNA reads as TGTGCCAGCAGCTCATCCAGGGATAACTACGAGCAGTACTTC. This sequence encodes CASSSSRDNYEQYF. V is TRBV7-9 and J is TRBJ2-7, with D perhaps matching TRBD1 (5 bases). The CDR3 extends over 14 amino acids. The V end lost 4 bases, the J end lost 3 bases, and 13 bases lay between the germline ends. Germline V lookup: CDR1 SEHNR, CDR2 FQNEAQ (reference sequence).

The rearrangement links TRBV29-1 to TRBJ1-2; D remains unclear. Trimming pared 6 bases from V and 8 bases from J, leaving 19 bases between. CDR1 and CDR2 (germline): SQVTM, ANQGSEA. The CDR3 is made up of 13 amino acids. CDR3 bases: TGCAGCGTCCGAGAAGACCTTCCTAGAGGCTACACCTTC. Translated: CSVREDLPRGYTF. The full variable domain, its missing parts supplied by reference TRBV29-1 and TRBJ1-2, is SAVISQKPSRDICQRGTSLTIQCQVDSQVTMMFWYRQQPGQSLTLIATANQGSEATYESGFVIDKFPISRPNLTFSTLTVSNMSPEDSSIYLCSVREDLPRGYTFGSGTRLTVV.

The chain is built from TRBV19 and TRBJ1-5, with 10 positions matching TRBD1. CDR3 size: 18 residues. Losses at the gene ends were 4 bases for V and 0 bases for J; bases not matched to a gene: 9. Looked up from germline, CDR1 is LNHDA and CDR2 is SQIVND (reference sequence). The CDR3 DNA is TGTGCCAGTAGTACTCGGCCGGGACAGGGGTATAGCAATCAGCCCCAGCATTTT. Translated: CASSTRPGQGYSNQPQHF. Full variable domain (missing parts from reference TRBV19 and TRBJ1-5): DGGITQSPKYLFRKEGQNVTLSCEQNLNHDAMYWYRQDPGQGLRLIYYSQIVNDFQKGDIAEGYSVSREKKESFPLTVTSAQKNPTAFYLCASSTRPGQGYSNQPQHFGDGTRLSIL.

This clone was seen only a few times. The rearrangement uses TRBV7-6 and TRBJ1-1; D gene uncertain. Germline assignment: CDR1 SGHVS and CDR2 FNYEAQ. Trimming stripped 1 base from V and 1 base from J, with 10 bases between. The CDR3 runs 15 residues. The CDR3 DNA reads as TGTGCCAGCAGCTTAGTAGCGGGCCCGAACACTGAAGCTTTCTTT. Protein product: CASSLVAGPNTEAFF.

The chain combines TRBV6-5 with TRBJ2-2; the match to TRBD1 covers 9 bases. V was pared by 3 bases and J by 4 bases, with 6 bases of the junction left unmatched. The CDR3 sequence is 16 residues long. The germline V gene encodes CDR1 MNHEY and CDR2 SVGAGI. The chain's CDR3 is CASSYYRTGATGELFF. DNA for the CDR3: TGTGCCAGCAGTTATTACAGGACAGGGGCCACCGGGGAGCTGTTTTTT.

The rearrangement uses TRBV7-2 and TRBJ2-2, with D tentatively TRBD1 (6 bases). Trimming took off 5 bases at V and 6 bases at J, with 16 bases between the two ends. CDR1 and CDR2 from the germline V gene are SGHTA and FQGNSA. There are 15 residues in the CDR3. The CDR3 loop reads CASSEYRASAGELFF. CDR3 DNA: TGTGCCAGCAGCGAATACAGGGCCTCCGCCGGGGAGCTGTTTTTT.

CDR3 amino acids: CASSLREGTGELKWETQYF. CDR3 DNA sequence: TGTGCCAGCAGCCTTAGGGAAGGGACAGGAGAATTAAAGTGGGAGACCCAGTACTTC. The V gene is TRBV13, the J gene TRBJ2-5; 8 bases match TRBD1. Germline CDR1 reads PRHDT; CDR2 reads FYEKMQ (reference sequence). V was pared by 5 bases and J by 5 bases, with 22 bases of the junction left unmatched. CDR3 size: 19 residues.

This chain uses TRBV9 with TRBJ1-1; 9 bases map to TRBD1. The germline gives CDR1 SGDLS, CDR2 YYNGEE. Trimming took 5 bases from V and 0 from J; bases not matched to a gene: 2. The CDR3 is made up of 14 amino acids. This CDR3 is CASSTGGMNTEAFF. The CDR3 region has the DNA TGTGCCAGCAGTACAGGGGGCATGAACACTGAAGCTTTCTTT.

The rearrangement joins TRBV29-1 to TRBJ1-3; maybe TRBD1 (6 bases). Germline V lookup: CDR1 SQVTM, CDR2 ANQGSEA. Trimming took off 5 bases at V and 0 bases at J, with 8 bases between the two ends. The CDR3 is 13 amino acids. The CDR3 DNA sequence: TGCAGCGTTAACAGGGACTCTGGAAACACCATATATTTT. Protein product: CSVNRDSGNTIYF.

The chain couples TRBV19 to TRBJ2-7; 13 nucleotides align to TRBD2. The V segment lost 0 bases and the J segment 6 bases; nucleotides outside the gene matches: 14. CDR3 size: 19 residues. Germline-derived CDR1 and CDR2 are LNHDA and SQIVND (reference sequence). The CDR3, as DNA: TGTGCCAGTAGTATAGACTGGACTAGCGGGAGCAAACATGTAGGCGAGCAGTACTTC. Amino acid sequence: CASSIDWTSGSKHVGEQYF.

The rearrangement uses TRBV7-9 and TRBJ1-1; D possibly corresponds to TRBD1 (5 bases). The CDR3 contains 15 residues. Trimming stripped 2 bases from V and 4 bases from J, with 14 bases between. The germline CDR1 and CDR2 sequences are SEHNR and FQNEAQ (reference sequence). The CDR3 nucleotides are TGTGCCAGCAGCTTACTCGGGGGAGGGAGCACTGAAGCTTTCTTT. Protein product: CASSLLGGGSTEAFF.

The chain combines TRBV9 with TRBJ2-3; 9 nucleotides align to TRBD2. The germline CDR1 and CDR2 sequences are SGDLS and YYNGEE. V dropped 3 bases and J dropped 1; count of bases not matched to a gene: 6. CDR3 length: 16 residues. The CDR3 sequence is CASSAASGVGTDTQYF. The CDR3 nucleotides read TGTGCCAGCAGCGCAGCTAGCGGGGTTGGCACAGATACGCAGTATTTT.

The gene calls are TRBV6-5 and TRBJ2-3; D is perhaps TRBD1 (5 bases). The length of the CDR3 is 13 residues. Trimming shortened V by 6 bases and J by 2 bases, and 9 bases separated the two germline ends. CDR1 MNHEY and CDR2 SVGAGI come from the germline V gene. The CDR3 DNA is TGTGCCAGCAGGGCGACAGACACAGATACGCAGTATTTT. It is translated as CASRATDTDTQYF.